The 20 T cell receptor beta chains reported below all come from one sample, sequenced in a study of cytomegalovirus exposure and HLA in healthy donors. Use of 60 Vbeta and 13 Jbeta primers characterized the PCR. Generated by immunoSEQ multiplex PCR, the TCRdb table keeps only in-frame clones and is missing some. The sample lists about 120,000 clones, under 90% seen once, with around 4.2% in the top ten. Source material: PBMCs. These receptors were obtained from a woman aged 25-40 years in good health and CMV-seronegative.

The J gene is TRBJ2-7, the V gene TRBV18; a possible D gene is TRBD1 (5 bases). The V end lost 3 bases, the J end lost 4 bases, and 13 bases lay between the germline ends. This CDR3 comprises 14 residues. Germline values: CDR1 KGHSH, CDR2 LQKENI. The CDR3 loop reads CASSPARDEYEQYF. The CDR3 DNA is TGTGCCAGCTCACCGGCCAGGGATGAGTACGAGCAGTACTTC.

The chain uses TRBV18 and TRBJ2-3, with 8 bases matching TRBD1. CDR1 is KGHSH, CDR2 LQKENI, per germline. The V and J ends lost 3 bases and 6 bases, in that order; junction bases with no gene match: 8. The CDR3 has 15 residues. CDR3 region: CASSPGRTGRDTQYF. Here the CDR3 DNA reads TGTGCCAGCTCACCGGGCCGGACAGGGAGGGATACGCAGTATTTT. The full variable domain, its missing parts supplied by reference TRBV18 and TRBJ2-3, is NAGVMQNPRHLVRRRGQEARLRCSPMKGHSHVYWYRQLPEEGLKFMVYLQKENIIDESGMPKERFSAEFPKEGPSILRIQQVVRGDSAAYFCASSPGRTGRDTQYFGPGTRLTVL.

V usage is TRBV5-1 and J usage is TRBJ2-1; 7 nucleotides match TRBD2. This CDR3 comprises 17 residues. The ends lost 3 bases at V and 1 base at J; junction bases unmatched: 10. Germline lookup yields CDR1 SGHRS and CDR2 YFSETQ. The CDR3 DNA reads TGCGCCAGCAGCTCCGTGGGAGGGAGGCTATCCTACAATGAGCAGTTCTTC. It translates to CASSSVGGRLSYNEQFF.

This sequence joins TRBV19 and TRBJ2-5; 7 nucleotides match TRBD1. The J call may not be correct, given that the DNA end is closer to TRBJ2-7. This CDR3 contains 13 residues. From germline, CDR1 is LNHDA and CDR2 SQIVND (reference sequence). The CDR3 bases are TGTGCCAGTAGCGACAGGGACCTCTACGAGCAGTACTTC. This codes for CASSDRDLYEQYF.

The V and J genes are TRBV6-1 and TRBJ2-7, with a possible D match to TRBD2 (5 bases). CDR1 and CDR2 from the germline V gene are MNHNS and SASEGT. Between the trimmed V and J ends, which lost 2 bases and 3 bases, there was a span of 8 bases. The CDR3 extends over 13 amino acids. CDR3 sequence reads: CASSEREIYEQYF. DNA of the CDR3: TGTGCCAGCAGTGAAAGGGAGATCTACGAGCAGTACTTC.

J is TRBJ2-3 and V is TRBV11-2, with 8 bases identical to TRBD2. J lost 4 bases, V lost 6 bases, and 6 bases had no gene match. The CDR3 is 14 amino acids. Per the germline V gene, CDR1 is SGHAT and CDR2 is FQNNGV. Written as DNA, the CDR3 is TGTGCCAGCAGACCCGGACTAGCTGCAGATACGCAGTATTTT. Protein product: CASRPGLAADTQYF.

This clone showed up just once. This chain joins TRBV5-8 and TRBJ2-3, with 7 bases that match TRBD1. This CDR3 has 15 amino acids. V was clipped by 1 base and J by 2 bases; unmatched bases: 4. Germline V lookup: CDR1 SGHTS, CDR2 YDEGEE. CDR3 residues: CASSLRQGYTDTQYF. The CDR3 bases are TGTGCCAGCAGCTTGCGACAGGGCTACACAGATACGCAGTATTTT.

This clone was observed a few times. The chain uses TRBV7-9 and TRBJ2-3, with D possibly matching TRBD1 (5 bases). Germline CDR1 reads SEHNR; CDR2 reads FQNEAQ (reference sequence). The CDR3 length is 15 residues. Between the trimmed V and J ends, which lost 1 base and 0 bases, there was a span of 8 bases. The CDR3 DNA is TGTGCCAGCAGCTTAGGGACAACAAGCACAGATACGCAGTATTTT. The encoded protein is CASSLGTTSTDTQYF.

The chain couples TRBV5-4 to TRBJ2-2; 10 positions match TRBD2. Germline V gene lookup returns CDR1 SGHNT and CDR2 YYREEE (reference sequence). J lost 0 bases, V lost 4 bases, and 3 bases had no gene match. The CDR3 length is 16 residues. The DNA of the CDR3 is TGTGCCAGCAGCGCCGGACTAGCGGCGAACACCGGGGAGCTGTTTTTT. Translation gives CASSAGLAANTGELFF.

This sequence joins TRBV10-1 and TRBJ2-7; 12 nucleotides agree with TRBD2. The CDR3 contains 15 residues. The germline V gene has CDR1 WNHNN and CDR2 SYGVQD (reference sequence). V shed 4 bases and J 2 bases; nucleotides not matched to a gene: 3. The CDR3 sequence: CASSATSGRPYEQYF. The DNA for the CDR3 is TGCGCCAGCAGTGCGACTAGCGGGAGACCCTACGAGCAGTACTTC.

The V and J genes are TRBV19 and TRBJ2-5, with D tentatively TRBD2 (6 bases). Germline loops: CDR1 LNHDA, CDR2 SQIVND (reference sequence). Trimming cost V 7 bases and J 3 bases, with 24 bases left between them. CDR3 length equals 17 residues. CDR3 sequence (DNA): TGTGCCAGTATTGGGTCCCCTCTAGAGGGAGGCGAAGAGACCCAGTACTTC. It codes for CASIGSPLEGGEETQYF. Using reference TRBV19 and TRBJ2-5 for the parts outside the CDR3, the full variable domain is DGGITQSPKYLFRKEGQNVTLSCEQNLNHDAMYWYRQDPGQGLRLIYYSQIVNDFQKGDIAEGYSVSREKKESFPLTVTSAQKNPTAFYLCASIGSPLEGGEETQYFGPGTRLLVL.

The chain has TRBV6-5 and TRBJ1-5, with 8 bases matching TRBD1. CDR3 length equals 14 residues. CDR1 is MNHEY, CDR2 SVGAGI, per germline. Germline trimming cut 6 bases from V and 7 bases from J; bases unmatched to any gene: 8. The DNA of the CDR3 is TGTGCCAGCAGCCTCGGACAGGGTTCGCAGCCCCAGCATTTT. The encoded protein is CASSLGQGSQPQHF.

The chain recombines TRBV10-3 with TRBJ2-1; TRBD2 might be the D (5 bases). Deletions cut 4 bases from V and 6 bases from J, with 13 bases between. The germline gives CDR1 ENHRY, CDR2 SYGVKD. The CDR3 covers 14 residues. The DNA of the CDR3 is TGTGCCATCAGTGCCGAGGGAGCCTCCAATGAGCAGTTCTTC. As protein: CAISAEGASNEQFF.

This clone was detected only a few times. The DNA of the CDR3 is TGTGCCAGCAGCCCCGGGACTAGCGGGGAATTCCAAGAGACCCAGTACTTC. It codes for CASSPGTSGEFQETQYF. V and J are TRBV7-2 and TRBJ2-5; TRBD2 aligns across 13 bases. CDR1 SGHTA and CDR2 FQGNSA come from the germline V gene. V dropped 5 bases and J dropped 1; count of bases not matched to a gene: 7. The CDR3 length is 17 residues.

V and J are TRBV2 and TRBJ1-1, with TRBD1 matching over 9 bases. The CDR3 sequence is 14 residues long. CDR1 is SNHLY and CDR2 is FYNNEI in the germline V gene. Germline trimming cut 5 bases from V and 5 bases from J; bases unmatched to any gene: 6. The CDR3 region has the DNA TGTGCCAGCAGTCGGACAGGGGCTGGGACTGAAGCTTTCTTT. Amino acids: CASSRTGAGTEAFF.

The gene calls are TRBV11-2 and TRBJ1-1; D remains unclear. The germline V gene encodes CDR1 SGHAT and CDR2 FQNNGV. V was trimmed by 0 bases and J by 9 bases, leaving 23 bases between them. The CDR3 has 17 amino acids. Here the CDR3 DNA reads TGTGCCAGCAGCTTAGATAGGCCCCACGGCGACTCAGATAAAGCTTTCTTT. Its translation is CASSLDRPHGDSDKAFF.

This clone was observed a single time. The genes are TRBV7-9 and TRBJ2-2; D is unclear. V was trimmed by 1 base and J by 2 bases, leaving 8 bases between them. This CDR3 comprises 15 residues. Germline loops: CDR1 SEHNR, CDR2 FQNEAQ (reference sequence). In DNA form, the CDR3 reads TGTGCCAGCAGCTTAGGTAGCAGTAACACCGGGGAGCTGTTTTTT. It encodes CASSLGSSNTGELFF.

The genes are TRBV2 and TRBJ1-1; the match to TRBD1 covers 9 bases. CDR3 length: 14 residues. Trimming removed 6 bases from V and 3 bases from J; junction bases left unmatched: 5. Germline V gene lookup returns CDR1 SNHLY and CDR2 FYNNEI. The DNA for the CDR3 is TGTGCCAGCAGCGTACAGGGGGCGGACACTGAAGCTTTCTTT. It specifies CASSVQGADTEAFF.

The V call is TRBV6-5, the J call TRBJ2-1; the D gene is possibly TRBD1 (6 bases). CDR3 length: 14 residues. CDR1 and CDR2 (germline): MNHEY, SVGAGI. Trimming removed 6 bases at V and 8 bases at J, with 17 bases between. The CDR3: CASSRLSRGHEQFF. CDR3 sequence (DNA): TGTGCCAGCAGCCGGCTTTCCAGGGGCCATGAGCAGTTCTTC.

The genes are TRBV14 and TRBJ2-2, with 10 bases identical to TRBD2. This CDR3 region has 16 residues. CDR1 and CDR2 from the germline V gene are SGHDN and FVKESK. V trimming: 4 bases; J trimming: 4 bases; junction bases outside the gene matches: 6. CDR3 sequence reads: CASSPIAGGGTGELFF. CDR3 sequence (DNA): TGTGCCAGCAGCCCAATAGCGGGAGGCGGCACCGGGGAGCTGTTTTTT.